These 9 T cell receptor beta chains were all obtained from the same sample, sequenced in a study of cytomegalovirus exposure and HLA in healthy donors (dated by TCRdb to between 2016 and 2019). Library creation used the immunoSEQ multiplex PCR assay. The multiplex PCR relied on a mix of 60 forward primers for TCR Vbeta segments and 13 reverse primers for TCR Jbeta segments. Drawn from immuneACCESS, this table holds only the in-frame rearrangements with V and J called that TCRdb kept. Clones are partly lost; checked studies trace under half to an unresolved V gene and leave the rest unexplained. The sample includes about 160,000 clones, with about 68% observed a single time. 2% to 3% of the sample rests with the top ten. The sequenced material came from PBMCs. The receptor source for this set is a female donor in good health and CMV-seronegative.

This clone occurred a few times. The chain combines TRBV25-1 with TRBJ2-2, with 10 nucleotides matching TRBD1. In germline, CDR1 is MGHDK, CDR2 SYGVNS. Germline trimming cut 4 bases from V and 5 bases from J; bases unmatched to any gene: 7. This CDR3 region has 16 residues. Here the CDR3 DNA reads TGTGCCAGCAGTGCCCGGGACAGGGGCAGGACCGGGGAGCTGTTTTTT. It codes for CASSARDRGRTGELFF. The variable domain in full, with the rest retrieved from reference TRBV25-1 and TRBJ2-2, is EADIYQTPRYLVIGTGKKITLECSQTMGHDKMYWYQQDPGMELHLIHYSYGVNSTEKGDLSSESTVSRIRTEHFPLTLESARPSHTSQYLCASSARDRGRTGELFFGEGSRLTVL.

This clone was seen more than once but under ten times. The chain joins TRBV7-9 to TRBJ1-2; a weak D match, TRBD1 (5 bases). Germline V gene sequence: CDR1 SEHNR, CDR2 FQNEAQ (reference sequence). The CDR3 runs to 14 residues. Trimming shortened V by 5 bases and J by 3 bases, and 13 bases separated the two germline ends. CDR3 region: CASSPPGGDYGYTF. In nucleotides, the CDR3 is TGTGCCAGCAGCCCCCCGGGGGGGGACTATGGCTACACCTTC.

This chain links TRBV9 with TRBJ2-3; D is perhaps TRBD1 (6 bases). Germline lookup yields CDR1 SGDLS and CDR2 YYNGEE. Trimming pared 4 bases from V and 4 bases from J, leaving 19 bases between. The CDR3 runs 16 residues. The CDR3 bases are TGTGCCAGCAGCCGCCGGGGAGAAAGGACAGCAGATACGCAGTATTTT. This encodes CASSRRGERTADTQYF.

This chain links TRBV4-3 with TRBJ2-2, with D perhaps matching TRBD2 (6 bases). Germline-derived CDR1 and CDR2 are LGHNA and YSLEER. This CDR3 spans 18 amino acids. The V end lost 4 bases, the J end lost 0 bases, and 18 bases lay between the germline ends. The DNA of the CDR3 is TGCGCCAGCAGCCCCGGCGGGGTGGGACTGGCGAACACCGGGGAGCTGTTTTTT. It specifies CASSPGGVGLANTGELFF.

This chain joins TRBV5-6 and TRBJ2-5; 8 nucleotides agree with TRBD2. This CDR3 region has 13 residues. In germline, CDR1 is SGHDT, CDR2 YYEEEE. The ends lost 7 bases at V and 5 bases at J; junction bases unmatched: 7. The CDR3: CASGVSGTETQYF. The CDR3 nucleotides are TGTGCCAGCGGGGTTAGCGGGACTGAGACCCAGTACTTC.

This chain connects TRBV6-1 to TRBJ2-7, with D perhaps matching TRBD1 (6 bases). Germline V gene data show CDR1 as MNHNS and CDR2 as SASEGT. Trimming removed 6 bases at V and 5 bases at J, with 14 bases between. The CDR3 is 13 residues long. The chain's CDR3 is CASSRFRTDEQYF. The DNA of the CDR3 is TGTGCCAGCAGCCGATTTCGGACAGACGAGCAGTACTTC.

The V call is TRBV6-4, the J call TRBJ2-7; D is undetermined. This CDR3 has 11 residues. The germline V gene has CDR1 MRHNA and CDR2 SNTAGT. V lost 6 bases and J lost 5, with 8 bases in between. CDR3 in amino acids: CASSRSDEQYF. DNA for the CDR3: TGTGCCAGCAGCCGCAGTGACGAGCAGTACTTC.

The chain recombines TRBV10-2 with TRBJ2-1, with 7 bases lining up with TRBD2. Germline lookup yields CDR1 WSHSY and CDR2 SAAADI. The length of the CDR3 is 16 residues. Trimming took 2 bases from V and 4 from J; bases not matched to a gene: 8. CDR3 sequence: CASSESWLADYNEQFF. CDR3 nucleotide sequence: TGCGCCAGCAGTGAGAGTTGGCTAGCGGATTACAATGAGCAGTTCTTC.

This chain links TRBV7-9 with TRBJ2-1; no firm D call. Germline CDR1 and CDR2: SEHNR and FQNEAQ (reference sequence). This CDR3 region has 12 residues. V was shortened by 4 bases and J by 8 bases, with 9 bases between the two germline ends. The CDR3 region has the DNA TGTGCCAGCAGCTCTCCCTTCCATGAGCAGTTCTTC. Its translation is CASSSPFHEQFF.